The T cell receptor (beta chain) described here comes from a study of blood T cells in healthy people across ages. A second PCR, run for roughly 7 to 11 cycles, used a sample-barcoded 5' primer plus a J-beta primer mix. A single record per CDR3 protein comes from TCRdb applying MiXCR to the 5' RACE reads. The table includes hundreds of thousands of distinct CDR3 sequences, 58% detected once. This clonotype was counted between two and nine times. The CDR3 is 15 residues long. The V gene's germline CDR1 is SQVTM and CDR2 ANQGSEA. Deletions cut 6 bases from V and 5 bases from J, with 22 bases between. The source of this sequence is a man in his sixties in good health. Material for sequencing was blood. The V call is TRBV29-1, the J call TRBJ2-5; D is possibly TRBD1 or TRBD2 (5 bases each). CDR3 amino acids: CSVPPGVGVRETQYF. The CDR3, as DNA: TGCAGCGTCCCCCCAGGAGTGGGGGTACGGGAGACCCAGTACTTC.